The clone carrying this T cell receptor beta chain has just a few counts. Antigen specificity is unknown. TCRdb processed the 5' RACE reads anew with MiXCR; each CDR3 protein has one entry. The sample has about 75,000 distinct CDR3 sequences, 7.3% seen once. There are 16 residues in the CDR3. Between the trimmed V and J ends, which lost 3 bases and 1 base, there was a span of 13 bases. Per the germline V gene, CDR1 is KGHSH and CDR2 is LQKENI. The data derive from a study of T cells after yellow fever vaccination. On the study more broadly: Preparation of the low-cell-number fractions used SMART-Seq v4 Ultra Low Input. Points from the study as a whole: Clonotypes shared by both compartments, CD4 and CD8, made up a small share. Post-booster repertoires again held most primary-vaccination clones (about 95% CD4, 85% to 90% CD8). The bulk population could contribute abundant contaminating clonotypes to FACS-sorted repertoires.

This sequence originates from a man between 18 and 29 years old who received the YFV17D yellow fever vaccine. This sample comprised CD8+ T cells sorted from PBMCs, obtained approximately 11 days after the first yellow fever vaccination. The chain has TRBV18 and TRBJ2-1; D perhaps matches TRBD1 (6 bases). The CDR3 DNA sequence: TGTGCCAGCTCACCCCCCAACAGGGCATCCTACAATGAGCAGTTCTTC. This encodes CASSPPNRASYNEQFF.